This T cell receptor beta chain comes out of a study of blood T cell repertoires in COVID-19. Whole-study context: Specimens from acute and convalescent COVID-19 originated in the United States, Italy and Spain. Nucleic acid was either cDNA or gDNA, and it came from T cells, B-cell-depleted T cells, or PBMCs.

Authors' processing steps: The authors estimated nucleated cell counts from reference gene primer amplification. Sequencing was performed with immunoSEQ multiplex PCR; in TCRdb, only in-frame clones are kept and a portion is missing. V and J calls and clone size come straight from that table; D and trimming were deduced from the DNA. The profile shows 300,000 to 450,000 clones, about 88% of them singletons. Germline CDR1 and CDR2: KGHSH and LQKENI. Trimming removed 3 bases from V and 6 bases from J, with 23 bases in between. The CDR3 extends over 17 amino acids. The chain employs TRBV18 and TRBJ1-1, with D perhaps TRBD1 (6 bases). This TCR was recovered from a human donor in a cohort sampled during active COVID-19. Specimen: peripheral blood. This chain's CDR3 is CASSPFGEGGLTAEAFF. The DNA for the CDR3 is TGTGCCAGCTCACCGTTCGGGGAGGGGGGCCTGACGGCTGAAGCTTTCTTT.